This T cell receptor (beta chain) was documented in a study of CXCR3-negative and CXCR3-positive naive CD8 T cells. Study-wide findings and caveats: Hydrophobicity of TRB CDR3s was greater in CXCR3-positive naive cells than in CXCR3-negative naive cells. Comparably high diversity marked both naive subsets, whereas memory CD8+ cells had much lower diversity.

For this clonotype: Its specificity is unknown.

The study made its TRB cDNA libraries by 5' RACE, adding UMI labels. TCRdb re-called the 5' RACE reads; one entry per CDR3 protein, DNA not given. This table holds about 110,000 distinct CDR3 sequences. The source of this sequence is a human donor in good health. Some clones in this sample may be carry-over from other donors' samples. The sample consisted of naive CXCR3+ CD8+ T cells from blood. Subset in this sample: CD45RO-CCR7+CD27+CD95- naive CD8+ T cells expressing CXCR3 (TNR3+).

CDR3 sequence reads: CASSLSVPTGATYEQYF. The chain employs TRBV7-8 and TRBJ2-7. The CDR3 has 17 residues. Germline CDR1 reads SGHVS; CDR2 reads FQNEAQ.